This T cell receptor (beta chain) was found in a study of blood T cell repertoires in COVID-19 (dated by TCRdb to the early 2020s). Study-level background: Samples from collaborators originated in the United States, Italy and Spain and spanned both the acute and convalescent phases of COVID-19. The material from the prospective study consisted of cDNA or gDNA derived from T cells, B-cell-depleted T cells, or PBMCs. Subjects who had been exposed to COVID-19, were actively infected with it, or had recovered from it provided the deeply sampled blood TCRbeta repertoires that made up the dataset. Nearly every sample came with metadata listing a de-identified subject ID, COVID-19 status, age in years and sex. Where available, HLA class I and class II types were obtained from metadata supplied by the sample provider rather than from assay-based typing. The samples were drawn from the first 160 participants of the ongoing ImmuneRACE study and from 1,254 subjects provided by 6 global collaborators. A freely available public database, intended as a resource for researchers studying the immune response to SARS-CoV-2, is where the repertoires were released.

The germline V gene gives CDR1 as SQVTM and CDR2 as ANQGSEA. Its CDR3 holds 12 amino acids, cysteine through phenylalanine. Left in the record is the CDR3 DNA by itself, 36 bases read in frame from the first base. Trimming at the junction amounts to 6 bases on V and 4 bases on J, and the germline ends lie 12 bases apart. Here is what the overall study found, with its caveats: The quantity of clinical and demographic metadata differed by source and by participant and was supplied without curation.

The immunoSEQ Assay, a bias-controlled multiplex PCR, was used to amplify TCRbeta CDR3 regions from genomic DNA. Per the source publication's procedure: Nucleated cell counts per sample were estimated from amplification of reference gene primers within the assay. Sequence reads were collapsed and filtered to measure the absolute abundance of every unique TCRbeta CDR3 rearrangement. For each sample, productive Simpson clonality was calculated by taking the square root of Simpson's diversity index across productive rearrangements. TCRdb stores this immuneACCESS table with in-frame sequences only. Part of the clones is absent; in the studies checked, under half of the shortfall reflects unresolved V genes, and no reason is known for the rest. That table furnishes V, J and clone size, whereas the DNA furnished D and trimming. This sample lists 100,000 to 150,000 clones; around 87% were detected once. Approximately 3.3% of the sample lies in the top ten.

Points on this clone: What antigen it recognizes has not been identified. Qualities for individual bases were not recorded, and no much larger clone is one base off.

Whole blood was collected in K2EDTA tubes by collaborating institutions according to the institutions' own protocols. For TCRbeta analysis, collaborators shipped samples as frozen whole blood, isolated PBMCs, or DNA extracted from either of those sample types. The source of this sequence is a woman between 55 and 75 years old with acute or convalescent COVID-19. The rearrangement combines TRBV29-1 with TRBJ1-1, with TRBD1 perhaps the D gene, on 6 matching bases. The sequenced material came from peripheral blood. The sequenced DNA: TGCAGCGTGGTCCAGGGGACCACTGAAGCTTTCTTT. Its protein reads: CSVVQGTTEAFF.